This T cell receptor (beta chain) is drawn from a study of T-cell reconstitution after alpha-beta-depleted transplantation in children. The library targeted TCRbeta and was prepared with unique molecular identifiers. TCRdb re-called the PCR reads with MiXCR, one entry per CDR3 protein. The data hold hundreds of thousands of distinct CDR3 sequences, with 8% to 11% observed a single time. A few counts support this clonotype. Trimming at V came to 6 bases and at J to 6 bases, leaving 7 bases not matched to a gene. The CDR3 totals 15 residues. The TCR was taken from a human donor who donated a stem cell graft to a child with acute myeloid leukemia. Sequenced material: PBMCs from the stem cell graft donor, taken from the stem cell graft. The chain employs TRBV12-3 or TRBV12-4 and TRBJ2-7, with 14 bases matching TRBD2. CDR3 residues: CASRRPGLAGAEQYF. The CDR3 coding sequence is TGTGCCAGCAGACGGCCGGGACTAGCGGGAGCCGAGCAGTACTTC.